This TCR beta chain was recorded in a study of blood T cell repertoires in COVID-19. Whole-study context: Samples taken during acute and convalescent COVID-19 were collected in the United States, Italy and Spain. The analysed material was cDNA or gDNA that came from T cells, B-cell-depleted T cells, or PBMCs.

Authors' methods: Amplification of reference gene primers provided the estimated nucleated cell counts. The method was immunoSEQ multiplex PCR; TCRdb's version includes in-frame clones alone and lacks a portion of them. That table furnishes V, J and clone size, whereas the DNA furnished D and trimming. This sample has roughly 31,000 clones, with around 87% found just once. From germline, CDR1 is LNHDA and CDR2 SQIVND (reference sequence). CDR3 length equals 16 residues. V lost 3 bases, J lost 2 bases, and 13 bases lay in between. Material: peripheral blood. The sequence came from a man aged 55 to 70 with active COVID-19. J is TRBJ2-2 and V is TRBV19; D possibly corresponds to TRBD1 (5 bases). This CDR3 is CASSMLTVRNTGELFF. The CDR3, as DNA: TGTGCCAGTAGTATGCTGACAGTTCGAAACACCGGGGAGCTGTTTTTT.